This T cell receptor beta chain appears in the sequencing data of a study of T cell changes during pregnancy in multiple sclerosis. The assay was immunoSEQ multiplex PCR, and TCRdb's table has in-frame clones only and misses some. Altogether 50,000 to 60,000 clones are present, approximately 90% being singletons, with the ten largest covering about 3.7%. CDR1 is GTSNPN and CDR2 is SVGIG in the germline V gene (reference sequence). The CDR3 totals 15 residues. Trimming cost V 3 bases and J 3 bases; bases outside gene matches: 6. The chain links TRBV30 to TRBJ1-1, with TRBD1 matching 11 bases. The material sequenced was peripheral blood, taken after pregnancy. The receptor was isolated from a female donor in good health, enrolled as a control in a pregnancy study. CDR3 nucleotides: TGTGCCTGGAGAGGACAGGGGGCGAGGGACACTGAAGCTTTCTTT. As protein: CAWRGQGARDTEAFF.